Here is one TCR beta chain with its context. Its antigen is still unknown. CDR1 and CDR2 (germline): SGDLS, YYNGEE. V dropped 3 bases and J dropped 2 bases, with 11 bases sitting between them. The CDR3 extends over 14 amino acids. The sample belongs to a study of OX40 agonist ivuxolimab in advanced cancers. About the study: At 0.01 to 10 mg/kg, ivuxolimab was administered intravenously to patients every 2 weeks.

The study, taken as a whole, reports: The average count of expanded clones was higher among CD8+ T cells than among CD4+.

Data came from immunoSEQ multiplex PCR; TCRdb stores just in-frame clones and leaves some out. The sample has approximately 75,000 clones, about 92% seen once. The V and J genes are TRBV9 and TRBJ2-5; D unclear. This clonotype was sampled from an adult with an advanced solid tumor such as melanoma, head and neck, liver or kidney cancer. The specimen was CD4+ or CD8+ T cells sorted from blood, collected in a trial of the OX40 agonist ivuxolimab. CDR3 bases: TGTGCCAGCAGCGCCGACTCAGTTCAAGAGACCCAGTACTTC. Protein product: CASSADSVQETQYF.